This TCR beta chain originates from a study of T cells in Graves' hyperthyroidism and ophthalmopathy. Study summary: Blood was drawn when the patient was first diagnosed and still untreated.

The CDR3 sequence is 13 residues long. Looked up from germline, CDR1 is DFQATT and CDR2 is SNEGSKA (reference sequence). Between the trimmed V and J ends, which lost 7 bases and 2 bases, there was a span of 14 bases. Ophthalmopathy patients had Clinical Activity Score at least 3, NOSPECS grade at least 4, duration under 3 months. Diagnosis rested on symptoms, serum thyroxine and TRAb, thyroid ultrasound, and orbital computed tomography. Ten or more counts support this clonotype. The antigen is not known. Regions amplified from RNA transcripts were the TCR beta CDR3 regions. The HTBI primer set served for first-round RT-PCR of the TCR CDR3. TCRdb re-called the multiplex PCR reads through MiXCR, storing one row per CDR3 protein. The data hold 400,000 to 600,000 distinct CDR3 sequences, with roughly 15% observed a single time. Study results and limitations: A model using 13 V-J features told ophthalmopathy apart from stable hyperthyroidism.

Sequencing used blood. This clonotype was sampled from a woman aged 25-40 years with Graves' ophthalmopathy. V usage is TRBV20-1 and J usage is TRBJ2-5; D is unclear. CDR3 coding DNA: TGCAGTGGCCCAGAGACGGGTCAAGAGACCCAGTACTTC. Amino acids: CSGPETGQETQYF.